One sample yielded the 19 T cell receptor beta chains listed below, sequenced in a study of T-cell reconstitution after alpha-beta-depleted transplantation in children. Library preparation (for TCRbeta) was performed with unique molecular identifiers. MiXCR, run by TCRdb on the PCR reads, gives a single entry per CDR3 protein. The table lists 120,000 or so distinct CDR3 sequences, approximately 10% of them singletons. The sample was PBMCs from the stem cell graft donor, taken from the stem cell graft. The receptors were sampled from a human donor who donated a stem cell graft to a child with acute lymphoblastic leukemia.

This chain connects TRBV6-5 to TRBJ1-5, with D possibly matching TRBD1 (5 bases). CDR3 length: 16 residues. Germline V gene data show CDR1 as MNHEY and CDR2 as SVGAGI. Trimming stripped 3 bases from V and 4 bases from J, with 16 bases between. CDR3 in DNA: TGTGCCAGCAGTTATGGGGGGGATTGGGGAAATCAGCCCCAGCATTTT. Its translation is CASSYGGDWGNQPQHF.

At least ten counts were recorded for this clonotype. This sequence joins TRBV6-2 or TRBV6-3 and TRBJ2-1, with 9 bases matching TRBD1. Trimming cost V 6 bases and J 7 bases; bases outside gene matches: 13. This CDR3 comprises 16 residues. Germline lookup yields CDR1 MNHEY and CDR2 SVGEGT. CDR3 loop: CASSKFHGTGRNEQFF. CDR3 DNA sequence: TGTGCCAGCAGCAAATTCCACGGGACAGGGCGGAATGAGCAGTTCTTC.

This clonotype was observed a few times. V and J are TRBV25-1 and TRBJ1-2; no firm D call. The CDR3 is 13 residues long. V was shortened by 5 bases and J by 8 bases, with 15 bases between the two germline ends. Germline V CDR1 and CDR2: MGHDK, SYGVNS. CDR3 amino acids: CASSPPGPAGYTF. Written as DNA, the CDR3 is TGTGCCAGCAGTCCTCCCGGACCCGCGGGCTACACCTTC.

In its sample, this clonotype was seen a few times. This rearrangement joins TRBV7-9 to TRBJ2-4; possibly TRBD1 or TRBD2 for D (5 bases each). CDR3 length: 17 residues. Germline assignment: CDR1 SEHNR and CDR2 FQNEAQ (reference sequence). With 6 bases removed from V and 0 bases from J, the gap between germline ends came to 18 bases. CDR3: CASRDGFGAGAKNIQYF. In DNA form, the CDR3 reads TGTGCCAGCAGGGATGGGTTCGGGGCCGGAGCCAAAAACATTCAGTACTTC.

This clonotype was recorded at least ten times. The chain has TRBV7-2 and TRBJ2-4; 8 bases map to TRBD2. The CDR3 totals 17 residues. The trim removed 0 bases at V and 0 bases at J, leaving 4 bases unmatched. Germline CDR1 and CDR2: SGHTA and FQGNSA. CDR3 amino acids: CASSLASLAVAKNIQYF. CDR3 nucleotide sequence: TGTGCCAGCAGCTTAGCCTCACTAGCGGTAGCCAAAAACATTCAGTACTTC.

This clonotype was counted at least ten times. The CDR3, as DNA: TGTGCCAGCAGTTTAGGGACTAGCGAAGGCCTCAATGAGCAGTTCTTC. The encoded protein is CASSLGTSEGLNEQFF. The gene calls are TRBV12-3 or TRBV12-4 and TRBJ2-1, with 9 bases lining up with TRBD2. CDR3 length equals 16 residues. After removal of 1 base from V and 6 bases from J, the junction contained 7 bases not matched to a gene.

This clonotype was observed at least ten times. The J gene is TRBJ2-1, the V gene TRBV11-2; 12 nucleotides match TRBD2. CDR3 size: 18 residues. Germline values: CDR1 SGHAT, CDR2 FQNNGV. J gave up 8 bases and V 1 base, and 12 bases lay outside the gene matches. The CDR3 loop reads CASSLGLAGGPALDEQFF. DNA of the CDR3: TGTGCCAGCAGCTTAGGCCTAGCGGGGGGGCCTGCTCTCGATGAGCAGTTCTTC.

There are many counts of this clonotype. The rearrangement joins TRBV5-1 to TRBJ1-4; no clear D. The V gene lost 4 bases and the J gene lost 0 bases, with 19 bases spanning the gap. The germline gives CDR1 SGHRS, CDR2 YFSETQ. This CDR3 comprises 18 residues. CDR3 sequence (DNA): TGCGCCAGCAGCCGAACCTCGGACGCCTATGCAACTAATGAAAAACTGTTTTTT. Translating it yields CASSRTSDAYATNEKLFF.

This clonotype came up many times. The chain is built from TRBV5-1 and TRBJ1-2, with 11 bases aligning to TRBD1. Germline V gene data show CDR1 as SGHRS and CDR2 as YFSETQ. With V trimmed by 3 bases and J by 5 bases, 0 bases remained unmatched. The CDR3 consists of 13 residues. CDR3 sequence: CASSWDRGYGYTF. In nucleotides, the CDR3 is TGCGCCAGCAGCTGGGACAGGGGGTATGGCTACACCTTC.

This clonotype has a count of ten or more. The rearrangement joins TRBV4-3 to TRBJ1-6; tentative D call: TRBD1 (5 bases). Per the germline V gene, CDR1 is LGHNA and CDR2 is YSLEER. The CDR3 is made up of 17 amino acids. Trimming shortened V by 4 bases and J by 5 bases, and 18 bases separated the two germline ends. CDR3: CASSPGGAGTHNSPLHF. In DNA, the CDR3 is TGCGCCAGCAGCCCCGGAGGGGCCGGGACTCATAATTCACCCCTCCACTTT.

In its sample, this clonotype was seen many times. This chain joins TRBV20-1 and TRBJ2-7; TRBD2 matches 9 bases. The CDR3 runs 14 residues. The germline V gene encodes CDR1 DFQATT and CDR2 SNEGSKA (reference sequence). J gave up 1 base and V 6 bases, and 7 bases lay outside the gene matches. CDR3 in amino acids: CSAATSGVSYEQYF. As DNA, the CDR3 is TGCAGTGCAGCGACTAGCGGCGTGTCCTACGAGCAGTACTTC.

This clonotype was recorded at least ten times. V gene TRBV4-3 combines with J gene TRBJ1-2; no clear D gene. Germline CDR1 LGHNA, CDR2 YSLEER. Trimming removed 0 bases at V and 7 bases at J, with 12 bases between. The CDR3 consists of 14 residues. This chain's CDR3 is CASSQDDGMFGYTF. Here the CDR3 DNA reads TGCGCCAGCAGCCAAGACGACGGGATGTTTGGCTACACCTTC.

This clonotype was counted ten times or more. The chain carries TRBV5-1 and TRBJ2-3; 11 nucleotides agree with TRBD2. With V trimmed by 3 bases and J by 4 bases, 7 bases remained unmatched. Germline assignment: CDR1 SGHRS and CDR2 YFSETQ. This CDR3 is built from 16 residues. CDR3 protein: CASSSLAGDQADTQYF. The CDR3 DNA follows: TGCGCCAGCAGCTCACTAGCGGGAGATCAAGCAGATACGCAGTATTTT.

Ten or more counts support this clonotype. This chain joins TRBV20-1 and TRBJ2-3, with unresolved D. The CDR3 loop spans 14 amino acids. Germline V gives CDR1 DFQATT, CDR2 SNEGSKA (reference sequence). The V end lost 6 bases, the J end lost 1 base, and 14 bases lay between the germline ends. The CDR3 DNA reads TGCAGTGCGCTTCCGGCCCGGGGCACAGATACGCAGTATTTT. It encodes CSALPARGTDTQYF.

There are many counts of this clonotype. The V call is TRBV5-1, the J call TRBJ2-1; 9 bases map to TRBD1. V gave up 3 bases and J gave up 2 bases; unmatched junction bases: 3. There are 15 residues in the CDR3. Germline assignment: CDR1 SGHRS and CDR2 YFSETQ. The CDR3 is CASSSTGGAYNEQFF. As DNA, the CDR3 is TGCGCCAGCAGCTCGACAGGGGGGGCCTACAATGAGCAGTTCTTC. Full variable domain (remainder filled in from reference TRBV5-1 and TRBJ2-1): KAGVTQTPRYLIKTRGQQVTLSCSPISGHRSVSWYQQTPGQGLQFLFEYFSETQRNKGNFPGRFSGRQFSNSRSEMNVSTLELGDSALYLCASSSTGGAYNEQFFGPGTRLTVL.

This clonotype was recorded at least ten times. The chain carries TRBV29-1 and TRBJ2-7; D possibly uses TRBD1 or TRBD2 (6 bases each). V dropped 4 bases and J dropped 2 bases, with 18 bases sitting between them. Germline CDR1 and CDR2: SQVTM and ANQGSEA. The length of the CDR3 is 15 residues. The CDR3 is CSVGGAEGYTYEQYF. CDR3 coding DNA: TGCAGCGTTGGGGGGGCGGAGGGTTACACCTACGAGCAGTACTTC.

This clonotype was seen at least ten times. This chain connects TRBV28 to TRBJ1-2; 8 bases line up with TRBD1. This CDR3 is 14 amino acids long. Germline CDR1 and CDR2: MDHEN and SYDVKM. After removal of 6 bases from V and 3 bases from J, the junction contained 6 bases not matched to a gene. CDR3 region: CASSPGGYDYGYTF. The CDR3 nucleotides are TGTGCCAGCAGCCCAGGGGGCTACGACTATGGCTACACCTTC.

In this sample, this clonotype turned up many times. The chain uses TRBV20-1 and TRBJ2-3, with a tentative D call TRBD2 (6 bases). V lost 6 bases and J lost 3, with 10 bases in between. This CDR3 has 12 amino acids. CDR1 DFQATT and CDR2 SNEGSKA come from the germline V gene (reference sequence). The CDR3 spells CSAVGRTDTQYF. The CDR3 nucleotides read TGCAGTGCGGTGGGGAGGACAGATACGCAGTATTTT.

This clonotype appeared many times. The genes are TRBV27 and TRBJ2-1; D gene uncertain. The V end was cut by 5 bases, the J end by 0 bases, with 14 bases between. Germline V gives CDR1 MNHEY, CDR2 SMNVEV (reference sequence). The CDR3 has 16 residues. CDR3 sequence (DNA): TGTGCCAGCAGTGGACCGACACTATACTCCTACAATGAGCAGTTCTTC. Translated, it gives CASSGPTLYSYNEQFF.